The present TCR beta chain was sequenced within a study of shared clonotypes between healthy human individuals. Study results and limitations: Generation probabilities of non-shared clonotypes were lower (relative to those shared by all four donors). Generally, naive subsets came out with larger estimated richness than memory subsets.

The data were produced by immunoSEQ multiplex PCR, yet TCRdb's version contains in-frame clones alone and is incomplete. The data hold 1.6 million or so clones, with approximately 98.5% observed a single time. CDR1 is SGHRS, CDR2 YFSETQ, per germline. The CDR3 runs to 16 residues. The ends lost 0 bases at V and 8 bases at J; junction bases unmatched: 7. Of note for this clone: Its antigen is as yet unknown.

The sequenced material came from naive CD4+ T cells sorted from blood. The subset was: CD45RA+ positively selected. This chain connects TRBV5-1 to TRBJ2-2, with 10 bases aligning to TRBD2. This receptor was identified in a man aged 25 to 40 in good health. The DNA of the CDR3 is TGCGCCAGCAGCTTGGGGCTAGCGGGAGTTGCGGGGGAGCTGTTTTTT. Amino acid sequence: CASSLGLAGVAGELFF.